This T cell receptor (beta chain) was identified during a study of T cell responses to AZD1222 COVID-19 vaccine. Sequencing used immunoSEQ multiplex PCR; TCRdb keeps in-frame clones, though not all of them. The profile covers under 150,000 clones, with roughly 92% appearing a single time and 3% to 4% taken by the ten largest. Study results and limitations: Spike was spanned by vaccine-associated CD4 TCRs, with dominance at 160-218 and 743-854. It was only after the peak T cell response that any repertoires were sampled. As reported, nearly half of all spike-specific TCRs target variant regions that are unmutated. Seropositivity was recorded at baseline in only a handful of AZD1222 recipients.

About this clone: As yet, its antigen is unknown.

The CDR3 runs 18 residues. V shed 0 bases, J shed 0 bases, and the junction held 8 bases outside the gene matches. Per germline, CDR1 SGDLS and CDR2 YYNGEE. The source is an adult who received the AZD1222 COVID-19 vaccine. Sequencing was performed on peripheral blood, taken 28 days after the second AZD1222 dose. The chain combines TRBV9 with TRBJ2-1; 8 nucleotides align to TRBD2. CDR3 sequence: CASSVGGRGGPSYNEQFF. CDR3 DNA sequence: TGTGCCAGCAGCGTAGGGGGACGCGGGGGGCCCTCCTACAATGAGCAGTTCTTC. Combining the CDR3 with reference TRBV9 and TRBJ2-1 gives the whole variable domain DSGVTQTPKHLITATGQRVTLRCSPRSGDLSVYWYQQSLDQGLQFLIQYYNGEERAKGNILERFSAQQFPDLHSELNLSSLELGDSALYFCASSVGGRGGPSYNEQFFGPGTRLTVL.